This entry lists 3 T cell receptor beta chains sequenced from one sample in a study of T cells after yellow fever vaccination. TCRdb re-analysed the 5' RACE reads in MiXCR, keeping a single row per CDR3 protein. Here the sample spans a few hundred thousand distinct CDR3 sequences, about 10% being singletons. This specimen was CD4+ T cells sorted from PBMCs, taken 5 days after the yellow fever booster vaccination. These receptor sequences come from a man between 18 and 35 years old who received the YFV17D yellow fever vaccine.

The rearrangement uses TRBV20-1 and TRBJ2-2; D is possibly TRBD2 (6 bases). With 3 bases removed from V and 4 bases from J, the gap between germline ends came to 15 bases. This CDR3 comprises 15 residues. Germline CDR1 reads DFQATT; CDR2 reads SNEGSKA (reference sequence). CDR3 nucleotides: TGCAGTGCTAGGGCCGGAGGGCAGGGCACCGGGGAGCTGTTTTTT. Translated, it gives CSARAGGQGTGELFF.

This clonotype was picked up many times. The rearrangement joins TRBV15 to TRBJ1-2; D gene uncertain. Trimming removed 1 base from V and 4 bases from J, with 10 bases in between. The CDR3 has 14 residues. Germline V gene data show CDR1 as LNHNV and CDR2 as YYDKDF (reference sequence). The CDR3 DNA is TGTGCCACCAGCAGAGCGGGCAATACCTATGGCTACACCTTC. Translating it yields CATSRAGNTYGYTF. Based on the CDR3 plus reference TRBV15 and TRBJ1-2, the full variable domain is DAMVIQNPRYQVTQFGKPVTLSCSQTLNHNVMYWYQQKSSQAPKLLFHYYDKDFNNEADTPDNFQSRRPNTSFCFLDIRSPGLGDTAMYLCATSRAGNTYGYTFGSGTRLTVV.

The V and J genes are TRBV6-6 and TRBJ2-1; D possibly corresponds to TRBD2 (6 bases). The CDR3 is 11 amino acids. Per germline, CDR1 MNHNY and CDR2 SVGAGI (reference sequence). V lost 8 bases and J 8 bases, leaving 10 bases between the germline ends. CDR3 sequence: CASGGVDEQFF. In nucleotides, the CDR3 is TGTGCCAGCGGCGGGGTCGATGAGCAGTTCTTC.